This TCR beta chain was sequenced for a study of cytomegalovirus exposure and HLA in healthy donors. Primers for the PCR totalled 60 Vbeta and 13 Jbeta. Some clones are missing from TCRdb's copy, which holds only in-frame ones; the method was immunoSEQ multiplex PCR. The sample has approximately 71,000 clones, about two thirds seen once. The CDR3 sequence is 13 residues long. CDR1 is SEHNR and CDR2 is FQNEAQ in the germline V gene (reference sequence). Trimming took off 4 bases at V and 8 bases at J, with 9 bases between the two ends. The source material was PBMCs. The sequence came from a woman in her 40s in good health and CMV-seropositive. The V call is TRBV7-9, the J call TRBJ1-6; no definite D call. CDR3 in amino acids: CASSSYEHSPLHF. CDR3 nucleotide sequence: TGTGCCAGCAGCTCCTACGAGCATTCACCCCTCCACTTT.